Sequencing of this T cell receptor beta chain was carried out in a study of Ad26.COV2.S vaccination and SARS-CoV-2 variants. At the level of the study: Donor was one of the participants in the Ad26.COV2.S arm of the COV1001 trial.

CDR3 length: 11 residues. V lost 3 bases and J lost 5, with 5 bases in between. Treatment meaning: roughly 18 received Ad26.COV2.S at low or high dose, single or two shots; a few received placebo; per-sample allocation not given. At day 63 after the first vaccine or placebo injection, samples were drawn. Study results and caveats: Following vaccination, spike-specific CD8+ and CD4+ T cell responses reportedly exhibited substantial breadth. The analyses of TCR breadth and depth may have understated the size of total T cell responses.

The data were produced by immunoSEQ multiplex PCR, yet TCRdb's version contains in-frame clones alone and is incomplete. This sample has hundreds of thousands of clones, with around 92% found just once. This clone was counted between two and nine times. The target antigen is unknown. Other nucleotide sequences from this sample produce the same CDR3. The chain employs TRBV12-3 or TRBV12-4 and TRBJ2-7; D might be TRBD1 (5 bases). The receptor was derived from a person between 18 and 60 years old who received the Ad26.COV2.S COVID-19 vaccine or a placebo. Sequencing was performed on peripheral blood, taken in a trial of Ad26.COV2.S vaccine versus placebo. The CDR3 here is CASSLGHEQYF. For the CDR3, the DNA is TGTGCCAGCAGTTTGGGGCACGAGCAGTACTTC.